This TCR beta chain was sequenced in a study of tumor-infiltrating lymphocytes in localized non-small cell lung cancer. About the study: Some samples were collected after neoadjuvant chemotherapy; smokers, never-smokers and several histologies were included. Tumor tissue and non-adjacent uninvolved lung came from each patient. Findings and caveats of the study: Higher tumor T cell infiltration than in uninvolved lung was supported by TCRbeta sequencing.

The CDR3 is 13 residues long. Germline CDR1 is MNHEY and CDR2 is SMNVEV (reference sequence). V was trimmed by 7 bases and J by 0 bases, leaving 7 bases between them. As for this clone: What it binds is not known.

Measured with immunoSEQ multiplex PCR; TCRdb has only the in-frame clones, and not every one. The sample consists of 15,000 to 17,000 clones, around 66% of them appearing once. The receptor was derived from a human donor with non-small cell lung cancer. Sequencing was done on a sample of lung tumor tissue. The rearrangement uses TRBV27 and TRBJ2-1; D unresolved. This CDR3 reads CASKGNSYNEQFF. CDR3 bases: TGTGCCAGCAAGGGCAACTCCTACAATGAGCAGTTCTTC.